Each of the 21 T cell receptor beta chains below was sequenced from the same sample in a study of blood T cells in healthy people across ages. A second PCR of about 6 to 12 cycles used a sample-barcoded 5' primer and a J-beta primer mix. TCRdb called the 5' RACE reads again in MiXCR, with one record for every CDR3 protein. The sample holds about 1.1 million distinct CDR3 sequences, roughly two fifths seen once. The specimen sequenced was blood. The receptors originated from a young man in good health.

In nucleotides, the CDR3 is TGCGCCAGCAGCCAAGGGCCGACAGGGGGCGGTACAGATACGCAGTATTTT. Its translation is CASSQGPTGGGTDTQYF. The chain uses TRBV4-3 and TRBJ2-3; TRBD1 matches at 10 bases. Trimming removed 1 base from V and 3 bases from J; junction bases left unmatched: 7. The germline gives CDR1 LGHNA, CDR2 YSLEER. The CDR3 contains 17 residues.

The DNA of the CDR3 is TGTGCCAGCAGCGTAGGCGTTAGCGGGGGACTCTACAATGAGCAGTTCTTC. This codes for CASSVGVSGGLYNEQFF. The V call is TRBV9, the J call TRBJ2-1; TRBD2 matches at 9 bases. This CDR3 has 17 amino acids. The ends lost 0 bases at V and 3 bases at J; junction bases unmatched: 7. The germline CDR1 and CDR2 sequences are SGDLS and YYNGEE.

This clonotype was picked up a small number of times. The chain uses TRBV20-1 and TRBJ1-4, with D uncertain. This CDR3 spans 15 amino acids. The germline gives CDR1 DFQATT, CDR2 SNEGSKA (reference sequence). V lost 3 bases and J 0 bases, leaving 11 bases between the germline ends. CDR3: CSARVPDATNEKLFF. In DNA form, the CDR3 reads TGCAGTGCTAGGGTTCCAGACGCAACTAATGAAAAACTGTTTTTT.

The chain employs TRBV2 and TRBJ1-1; 7 nucleotides align to TRBD1. The CDR3 extends over 16 amino acids. Trimming at V came to 4 bases and at J to 0 bases, leaving 8 bases not matched to a gene. CDR1 SNHLY and CDR2 FYNNEI come from the germline V gene. CDR3 DNA: TGTGCCAGCAGTGTCGGGACAGCCAGACTGAACACTGAAGCTTTCTTT. Protein sequence: CASSVGTARLNTEAFF.

V usage is TRBV7-2 and J usage is TRBJ2-7; 11 bases are a match to TRBD2. V was clipped by 1 base and J by 0 bases; unmatched bases: 5. Per germline, CDR1 SGHTA and CDR2 FQGNSA. The CDR3 is 17 residues long. CDR3 bases: TGTGCCAGCAGCTTAGATTCTAGCGGGGGGAACTCCTACGAGCAGTACTTC. It is translated as CASSLDSSGGNSYEQYF.

Details on this clonotype: Possible read error: a much larger clone is one base away. The genes are TRBV7-2 and TRBJ1-2; D is unclear. The germline CDR1 and CDR2 sequences are SGHTA and FQGNSA. The CDR3 sequence is 12 residues long. V lost 4 bases to trimming and J lost 4 bases, with 7 bases between them. The DNA for the CDR3 is TGTGCCAGCAGCTCAGAGCCCTATGGCTACACCTTC. Amino acid sequence: CASSSEPYGYTF.

This clonotype was observed a handful of times. The V and J genes are TRBV6-6 and TRBJ2-7; D possibly uses TRBD1 or TRBD2 (5 bases each). Germline V CDR1 and CDR2: MNHNY, SVGAGI (reference sequence). Deletions cut 3 bases from V and 0 bases from J, with 18 bases between. The CDR3 sequence is 17 residues long. The CDR3 protein is CASSYTPVGTSSYEQYF. The CDR3 nucleotides read TGTGCCAGCAGTTATACCCCGGTTGGGACGAGCTCCTACGAGCAGTACTTC.

The chain recombines TRBV7-9 with TRBJ1-2; 10 bases are shared with TRBD1. The CDR3 is made up of 15 amino acids. J lost 7 bases, V lost 5 bases, and 10 bases had no gene match. Germline CDR1 SEHNR, CDR2 FQNEAQ (reference sequence). For the CDR3, the DNA is TGTGCCAGCAGCGGGGGACAGGGGAGCCTAGGTGGCTACACCTTC. Its translation: CASSGGQGSLGGYTF.

The J gene is TRBJ1-4, the V gene TRBV5-1; TRBD1 might be the D (6 bases). This CDR3 has 15 residues. Germline CDR1 reads SGHRS; CDR2 reads YFSETQ. V lost 0 bases and J 6 bases, leaving 12 bases between the germline ends. Written as DNA, the CDR3 is TGCGCCAGCAGCTTGGGGACAGTCGGGGATGAAAAACTGTTTTTT. This codes for CASSLGTVGDEKLFF.

The chain joins TRBV6-1 to TRBJ2-1; TRBD2 matches 7 bases. The CDR3 has 13 amino acids. Losses at the gene ends were 6 bases for V and 9 bases for J; bases not matched to a gene: 8. The germline CDR1 and CDR2 sequences are MNHNS and SASEGT. DNA of the CDR3: TGTGCCAGCAGGGAGACTAGCTTAGGTGAGCAGTTCTTC. Translating it yields CASRETSLGEQFF.

The chain is built from TRBV12-3 or TRBV12-4 and TRBJ1-1; no firm D call. The CDR3 loop spans 15 amino acids. The ends were cut back, 0 bases at V and 2 bases at J, with 10 bases in the middle. DNA for the CDR3: TGTGCCAGCAGTTTAGCGATAGGCGACAACACTGAAGCTTTCTTT. It yields the protein CASSLAIGDNTEAFF.

This clonotype has just a few counts. This CDR3 reads CASSGTGQGWTEAFF. The CDR3 region has the DNA TGTGCCAGCAGTGGGACTGGACAGGGCTGGACTGAAGCTTTCTTT. The gene calls are TRBV12-3 or TRBV12-4 and TRBJ1-1, with 8 bases aligning to TRBD1. This CDR3 spans 15 amino acids. V gave up 5 bases and J gave up 5 bases; unmatched junction bases: 10.

This clonotype has just a few counts. The genes are TRBV19 and TRBJ1-4; 8 nucleotides agree with TRBD1. Germline V CDR1 and CDR2: LNHDA, SQIVND (reference sequence). Trimming took 7 bases from V and 10 from J; bases not matched to a gene: 11. The CDR3 loop spans 14 amino acids. The CDR3 DNA reads as TGTGCCAGTAATCTGCGTCAGGGGGCGGGAAAACTGTTTTTT. This gives the protein CASNLRQGAGKLFF.

The chain has TRBV7-2 and TRBJ2-4, with 10 bases that match TRBD1. After removal of 3 bases from V and 5 bases from J, the junction contained 4 bases not matched to a gene. This CDR3 has 15 amino acids. From germline, CDR1 is SGHTA and CDR2 FQGNSA. The CDR3 spells CASSFRTGGENIQYF. CDR3 bases: TGTGCCAGCAGCTTTAGGACAGGGGGGGAAAACATTCAGTACTTC. Full variable domain (outside the CDR3, taken from reference TRBV7-2 and TRBJ2-4): GAGVSQSPSNKVTEKGKDVELRCDPISGHTALYWYRQSLGQGLEFLIYFQGNSAPDKSGLPSDRFSAERTGGSVSTLTIQRTQQEDSAVYLCASSFRTGGENIQYFGAGTRLSVL.

The chain has TRBV10-3 and TRBJ1-5; TRBD1 is a possible D gene (6 bases). The CDR3 is 15 amino acids. Germline V gene lookup returns CDR1 ENHRY and CDR2 SYGVKD. V was pared by 10 bases and J by 2 bases, with 18 bases between. CDR3 in amino acids: CATQGRGSGNQPQHF. The DNA for the CDR3 is TGTGCCACGCAGGGAAGGGGGTCAGGCAATCAGCCCCAGCATTTT.

The chain joins TRBV10-3 to TRBJ1-2; 7 nucleotides align to TRBD1. This CDR3 has 16 amino acids. V lost 10 bases, J lost 0 bases, and 14 bases stayed unmatched. Germline V gene lookup returns CDR1 ENHRY and CDR2 SYGVKD. The CDR3 nucleotides read TGTGCCAGCGGACCAGGGGGTCCCAATGCTAACTATGGCTACACCTTC. It codes for CASGPGGPNANYGYTF.

The chain joins TRBV27 to TRBJ2-1, with D tentatively TRBD1 or TRBD2 (5 bases each). Germline CDR1 is MNHEY and CDR2 is SMNVEV (reference sequence). CDR3 length equals 12 residues. Deletions cut 8 bases from V and 10 bases from J, with 15 bases between. This CDR3 is CASRDGAYEQFF. CDR3 nucleotide sequence: TGTGCCAGCCGGGACGGAGCCTACGAGCAGTTCTTC.

A remark on this clonotype: One end of the junction is discordant with germline, which a read error may explain. The J gene is TRBJ1-1, the V gene TRBV7-9, with D tentatively TRBD1 (6 bases). Germline V gene data show CDR1 as SEHNR and CDR2 as FQNEAQ (reference sequence). The CDR3 loop spans 13 amino acids. Here the CDR3 reads CASGTPGNAEAFF. The CDR3 DNA reads as TGTGCCAGCGGGACACCGGGGAACGCTGAAGCTTTCTTT.

This chain links TRBV9 with TRBJ2-3; D unclear. The germline gives CDR1 SGDLS, CDR2 YYNGEE. Trimming left V 4 bases short and J 5 bases short, with 17 bases between. The CDR3 is 15 residues long. For the CDR3, the DNA is TGTGCCAGCAGCCCTCAACCCGAAAATGTAGATACGCAGTATTTT. This translates into CASSPQPENVDTQYF.

This chain links TRBV7-3 with TRBJ2-1; 8 bases fit TRBD2. CDR1 is SGHTA and CDR2 is FQGTGA in the germline V gene. The CDR3 is 12 residues long. J was trimmed by 6 bases and V by 5 bases; bases with no gene match: 0. This chain's CDR3 is CASSTSGNEQFF. CDR3 DNA sequence: TGTGCCAGCAGCACTAGCGGCAATGAGCAGTTCTTC.

The chain is built from TRBV10-3 and TRBJ1-2; no clear D. Germline CDR1 and CDR2: ENHRY and SYGVKD. The V end was cut by 2 bases, the J end by 2 bases, with 6 bases between. This CDR3 spans 13 amino acids. The CDR3 DNA sequence: TGTGCCATCAGTGAGCTCCCAAACTATGGCTACACCTTC. Encoded protein: CAISELPNYGYTF.